A selection of T cell receptor beta chains follows, all from one sample in a study of sequential checkpoint blockade in melanoma. Using immunoSEQ multiplex PCR, the repertoire was profiled, and TCRdb retains in-frame clones only, with some absent. The repertoire consists of around 19,000 clones, with 55% to 75% occurring once and the leading ten covering over 20%. The material was CD8+ T cells sorted from blood (inferred from file names), obtained from a patient given nivolumab and ipilimumab in sequence. The receptor source for this set is a human donor with melanoma. Both conserved end residues are part of each CDR3. A D gene is named only where the DNA matches it firmly. A row's size may be missing; if present it is once, few, many or a size class.

j_call d_call clone_size v_call cdr3_aa cdr3_nt
TRBJ1-2 - - TRBV4-1 CASSQVRSDGYTF TGCGCCAGCAGCCAAGTCAGGTCCGATGGCTACACCTTC
TRBJ1-2 TRBD1 - TRBV15 CATSSPGGIDYGYTF TGTGCCACCAGCAGCCCAGGGGGTATCGACTATGGCTACACCTTC
TRBJ2-1 - - TRBV9 CASSPTQGYNEQFF TGTGCCAGCAGCCCAACCCAGGGCTACAATGAGCAGTTCTTC
TRBJ2-7 TRBD1 few TRBV27 CASSPAPGQYEQYF TGTGCCAGCAGCCCAGCCCCGGGACAGTACGAGCAGTACTTC
TRBJ1-1 - - TRBV5-1 CASSLKQGGDTEAFF TGCGCCAGCAGCTTAAAACAGGGTGGTGACACTGAAGCTTTCTTT
TRBJ2-7 - - TRBV7-3 CASSLTGPLDYEQYF TGTGCCAGCAGCTTAACGGGGCCTCTAGACTACGAGCAGTACTTC
TRBJ2-1 - - TRBV14 CASSPFRYHEQFF TGTGCCAGCAGCCCCTTTCGCTACCATGAGCAGTTCTTC
TRBJ2-5 TRBD2 - TRBV5-1 CASSSSLAGGRAQYF TGCGCCAGCAGCTCGTCACTAGCGGGAGGGAGGGCCCAGTACTTC
TRBJ1-1 - - TRBV7-9 CASSLGTATEAFF TGTGCCAGCAGCCTCGGGACTGCCACTGAAGCTTTCTTT
TRBJ1-6 - - TRBV4-2 CASSSSQSKGRGTNSPLHF TGTGCCAGCAGCTCGTCCCAATCGAAGGGGAGGGGGACCAATTCACCCCTCCACTTT
TRBJ1-2 TRBD1 - TRBV10-2 CASGIGQGARGYTF TGCGCCAGCGGGATTGGACAGGGGGCGCGGGGCTACACCTTC
TRBJ1-2 - medium-sized TRBV30 CAWSVLGASSNYGYTF TGTGCCTGGAGTGTACTGGGGGCATCCTCTAACTATGGCTACACCTTC
TRBJ1-2 TRBD1 few TRBV5-6 CASSLAPPGTAYGYTF TGTGCCAGCAGCTTGGCCCCCCCCGGGACAGCCTATGGCTACACCTTC
TRBJ1-4 TRBD1 few TRBV7-9 CASSLDWTGNEKLFF TGTGCCAGCAGCTTAGATTGGACAGGGAATGAAAAACTGTTTTTT
TRBJ2-7 - - TRBV9 CASSVVSVGSEQYF TGTGCCAGCAGCGTAGTGAGCGTCGGGAGCGAGCAGTACTTC
TRBJ1-5 TRBD1 - TRBV7-8 CASTLRQGNQPQHF TGTGCCAGCACCCTTAGACAGGGGAATCAGCCCCAGCATTTT
TRBJ1-2 - - TRBV28 CASSQAGGLTLGYTF TGTGCCAGCAGCCAGGCCGGGGGGCTAACTCTCGGCTACACCTTC
TRBJ2-7 - - TRBV9 CASSAGRGYSYEQYF TGTGCCAGCAGCGCAGGACGGGGATACTCCTACGAGCAGTACTTC
TRBJ1-1 - - TRBV10-3 CATLVNTEAFF TGTGCCACTTTAGTGAACACTGAAGCTTTCTTT
TRBJ1-1 - - TRBV29-1 CSVEVDGLSEAFF TGCAGCGTTGAAGTGGATGGGCTTTCTGAAGCTTTCTTT
TRBJ1-1 TRBD1 - TRBV2 CASSVQGMNTEAFF TGTGCCAGCAGTGTACAGGGGATGAACACTGAAGCTTTCTTT
TRBJ2-7 TRBD1 - TRBV25-1 CASSEGQGFYYEQYF TGTGCCAGCAGTGAAGGACAGGGCTTTTACTACGAGCAGTACTTC
TRBJ1-1 TRBD1 - TRBV11-2 CASSPGTGPNTEAFF TGTGCCAGCAGCCCGGGGACAGGCCCGAACACTGAAGCTTTCTTT
TRBJ1-2 - - TRBV10-2 CASSAPGDLFYGYTF TGCGCCAGCAGTGCCCCGGGAGACTTATTCTATGGCTACACCTTC
TRBJ2-3 TRBD2 - TRBV9 CASSVRLAGDTQYF TGTGCCAGCAGCGTCCGACTAGCGGGAGATACGCAGTATTTT
TRBJ2-7 - - TRBV7-3 CASSLFPQDRSSYEQYF TGTGCCAGCAGCTTATTCCCCCAAGACAGGAGCTCCTACGAGCAGTACTTC
TRBJ1-6 - - TRBV27 CASSLEGEFYNSPLHF TGTGCCAGCAGTTTAGAGGGGGAATTTTATAATTCACCCCTCCACTTT
TRBJ1-1 - - TRBV15 CATSSTGQSLMNTEAFF TGTGCCACCAGCAGCACCGGACAGAGTCTCATGAACACTGAAGCTTTCTTT
TRBJ2-1 TRBD2 - TRBV5-8 CASSLGLAGADEQFF TGTGCCAGCAGCTTGGGACTAGCGGGAGCAGATGAGCAGTTCTTC
TRBJ2-7 - few TRBV6-4 CASSAPGWTYEQYF TGTGCCAGCAGTGCGCCAGGGTGGACCTACGAGCAGTACTTC
TRBJ1-2 - few TRBV7-9 CASSHDWLNYGYTF TGTGCCAGCAGTCATGACTGGCTTAACTATGGCTACACCTTC
TRBJ2-7 - few TRBV27 CASSLAGEQYF TGTGCCAGCAGTTTAGCGGGCGAGCAGTACTTC
TRBJ2-7 TRBD2 many TRBV6-5 CASSLGGGSYEQYF TGTGCCAGCAGTTTAGGCGGGGGAAGCTACGAGCAGTACTTC
TRBJ1-2 TRBD1 - TRBV5-4 CASSPRTGQGDTF TGTGCCAGCAGCCCACGGACAGGGCAAGGCGACACCTTC
TRBJ2-3 TRBD1 - TRBV4-1 CASSQVQGDRTGTQYF TGCGCCAGCAGCCAAGTTCAGGGGGATCGAACGGGTACGCAGTATTTT
TRBJ2-7 - - TRBV7-6 CASSPPSGRNEQYF TGTGCCAGCAGCCCCCCGTCAGGGAGGAACGAGCAGTACTTC
TRBJ2-3 TRBD2 - TRBV19 CASSAPWSGGEGDTQYF TGTGCCAGTAGTGCTCCTTGGAGCGGGGGGGAAGGAGATACGCAGTATTTT
TRBJ2-7 TRBD1 few TRBV14 CASSQGDRRAYEQYF TGTGCCAGCAGCCAAGGGGACAGGAGAGCCTACGAGCAGTACTTC
TRBJ2-7 - - TRBV4-1 CASSQDFGSSYEQYF TGCGCCAGCAGCCAAGATTTCGGGAGCTCCTACGAGCAGTACTTC
TRBJ1-2 - - TRBV12-5 CASGSIPPQGDGYTF TGTGCTAGTGGTTCTATCCCCCCCCAGGGTGATGGCTACACCTTC
TRBJ1-5 - - TRBV27 CASSSGLNQPQHF TGTGCCAGCAGTTCGGGTCTCAATCAGCCCCAGCATTTT
TRBJ1-6 TRBD1 few TRBV4-2 CASSHRGSPLHF TGTGCCAGCAGTCACAGGGGCTCACCCCTCCACTTT
TRBJ1-5 TRBD1 - TRBV7-9 CASSGSDREDSNQPQHF TGTGCCAGCAGCGGCAGTGACAGGGAGGATAGCAATCAGCCCCAGCATTTT
TRBJ1-2 - - TRBV6-1 CASSEDRGHNGYTF TGTGCCAGCAGTGAAGACAGAGGGCACAATGGCTACACCTTC
TRBJ1-2 TRBD1 few TRBV30 CAWRQQGARNGYTF TGTGCCTGGAGACAACAGGGGGCAAGGAATGGCTACACCTTC
TRBJ1-1 TRBD1 - TRBV12-5 CASGPGGRTEAFF TGTGCTAGTGGTCCAGGGGGCAGGACTGAAGCTTTCTTT
TRBJ1-1 - - TRBV5-1 CARTTGNTEAFF TGCGCCAGGACGACAGGGAACACTGAAGCTTTCTTT